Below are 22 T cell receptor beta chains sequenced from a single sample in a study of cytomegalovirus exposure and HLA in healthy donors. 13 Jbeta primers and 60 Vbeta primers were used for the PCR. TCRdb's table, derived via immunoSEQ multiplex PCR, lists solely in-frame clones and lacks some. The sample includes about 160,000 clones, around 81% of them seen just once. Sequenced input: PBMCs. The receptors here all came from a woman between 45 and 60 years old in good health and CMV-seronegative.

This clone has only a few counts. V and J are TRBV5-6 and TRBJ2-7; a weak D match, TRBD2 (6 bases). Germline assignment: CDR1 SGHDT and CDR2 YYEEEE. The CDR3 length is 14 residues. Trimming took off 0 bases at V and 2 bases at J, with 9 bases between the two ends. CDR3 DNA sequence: TGTGCCAGCAGCTTGGCGGGGAGGACCTACGAGCAGTACTTC. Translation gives CASSLAGRTYEQYF.

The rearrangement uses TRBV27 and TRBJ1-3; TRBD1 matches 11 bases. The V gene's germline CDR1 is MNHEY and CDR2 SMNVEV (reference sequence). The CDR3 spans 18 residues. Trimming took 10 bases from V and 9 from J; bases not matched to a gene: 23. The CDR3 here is CAKAPNPGQGGVNGTIYF. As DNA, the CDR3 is TGTGCCAAAGCACCAAATCCGGGACAGGGGGGGGTTAACGGCACCATATATTTT.

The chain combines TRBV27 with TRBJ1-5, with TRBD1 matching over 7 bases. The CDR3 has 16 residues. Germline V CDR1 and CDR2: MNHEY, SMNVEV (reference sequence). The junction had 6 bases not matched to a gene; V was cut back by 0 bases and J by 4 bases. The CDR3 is CASSLSGTAGNQPQHF. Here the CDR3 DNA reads TGTGCCAGCAGTTTATCGGGGACAGCCGGAAATCAGCCCCAGCATTTT.

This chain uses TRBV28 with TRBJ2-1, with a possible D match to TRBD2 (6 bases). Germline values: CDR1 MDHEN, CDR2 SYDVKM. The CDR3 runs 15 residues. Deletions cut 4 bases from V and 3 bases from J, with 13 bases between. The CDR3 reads CASSSRLGDYNEQFF. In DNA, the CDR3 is TGTGCCAGCAGTTCCAGACTAGGGGACTACAATGAGCAGTTCTTC.

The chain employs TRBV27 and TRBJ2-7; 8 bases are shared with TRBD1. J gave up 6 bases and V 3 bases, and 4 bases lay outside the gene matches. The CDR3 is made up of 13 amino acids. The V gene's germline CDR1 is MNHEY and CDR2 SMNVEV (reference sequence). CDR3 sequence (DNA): TGTGCCAGCAGTTTCTACAGGGGGATCGAGCAGTACTTC. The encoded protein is CASSFYRGIEQYF.

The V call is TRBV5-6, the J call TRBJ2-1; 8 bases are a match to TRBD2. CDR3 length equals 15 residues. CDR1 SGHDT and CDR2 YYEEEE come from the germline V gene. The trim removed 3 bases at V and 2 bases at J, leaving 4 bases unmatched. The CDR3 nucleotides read TGTGCCAGCAGCTCGGGACTAGGGCCCTACAATGAGCAGTTCTTC. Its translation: CASSSGLGPYNEQFF.

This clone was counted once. The CDR3, as DNA: TGTGCCAGCAGCGCCCGGGACAGGGGGTTAAGTGGCTACACCTTC. Translated, it gives CASSARDRGLSGYTF. The chain has TRBV7-9 and TRBJ1-2, with 11 bases that match TRBD1. J gave up 7 bases and V 5 bases, and 9 bases lay outside the gene matches. From germline, CDR1 is SEHNR and CDR2 FQNEAQ (reference sequence). The CDR3 runs 15 residues. Together with reference TRBV7-9 and TRBJ1-2, the CDR3 gives the full variable domain: DTGVSQNPRHKITKRGQNVTFRCDPISEHNRLYWYRQTLGQGPEFLTYFQNEAQLEKSRLLSDRFSAERPKGSFSTLEIQRTEQGDSAMYLCASSARDRGLSGYTFGSGTRLTVV.

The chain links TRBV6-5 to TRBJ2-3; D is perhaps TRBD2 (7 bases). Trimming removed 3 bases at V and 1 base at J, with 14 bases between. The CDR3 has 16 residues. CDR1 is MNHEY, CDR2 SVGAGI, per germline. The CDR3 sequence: CASSYWGGQGTDTQYF. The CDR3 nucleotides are TGTGCCAGCAGTTATTGGGGGGGCCAGGGCACAGATACGCAGTATTTT.

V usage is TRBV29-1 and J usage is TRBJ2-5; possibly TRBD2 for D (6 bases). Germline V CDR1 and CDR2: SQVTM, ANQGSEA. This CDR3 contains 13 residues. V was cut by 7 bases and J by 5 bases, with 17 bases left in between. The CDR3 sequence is CSAALAQRETQYF. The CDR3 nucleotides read TGCAGCGCTGCACTAGCCCAACGGGAGACCCAGTACTTC.

CDR3 sequence (DNA): TGTGCCAGCAGCAAAGACAGGGGTTTCACCTACGAGCAGTACTTC. Translation: CASSKDRGFTYEQYF. The chain links TRBV7-9 to TRBJ2-7; 8 nucleotides line up with TRBD1. With V trimmed by 5 bases and J by 2 bases, 8 bases remained unmatched. CDR3 length: 15 amino acids. CDR1 SEHNR and CDR2 FQNEAQ come from the germline V gene (reference sequence).

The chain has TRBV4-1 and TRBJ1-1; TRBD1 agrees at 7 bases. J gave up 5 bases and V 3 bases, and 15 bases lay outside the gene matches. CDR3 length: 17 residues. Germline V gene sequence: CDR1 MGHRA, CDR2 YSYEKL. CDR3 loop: CASSHPKRGGEGTEAFF. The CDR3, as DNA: TGCGCCAGCAGCCACCCGAAGCGAGGGGGCGAAGGGACTGAAGCTTTCTTT.

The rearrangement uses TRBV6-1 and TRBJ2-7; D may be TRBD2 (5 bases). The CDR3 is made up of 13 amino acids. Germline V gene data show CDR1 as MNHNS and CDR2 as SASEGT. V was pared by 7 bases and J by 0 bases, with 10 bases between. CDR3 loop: CASKFEGSYEQYF. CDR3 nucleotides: TGTGCCAGCAAGTTCGAGGGCTCCTACGAGCAGTACTTC.

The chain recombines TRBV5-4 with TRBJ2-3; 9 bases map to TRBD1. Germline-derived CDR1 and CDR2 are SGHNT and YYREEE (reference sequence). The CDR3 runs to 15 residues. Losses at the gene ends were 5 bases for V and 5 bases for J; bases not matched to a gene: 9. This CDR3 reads CASSFGQGTQDTQYF. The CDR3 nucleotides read TGTGCCAGCAGTTTCGGACAGGGGACACAAGATACGCAGTATTTT.

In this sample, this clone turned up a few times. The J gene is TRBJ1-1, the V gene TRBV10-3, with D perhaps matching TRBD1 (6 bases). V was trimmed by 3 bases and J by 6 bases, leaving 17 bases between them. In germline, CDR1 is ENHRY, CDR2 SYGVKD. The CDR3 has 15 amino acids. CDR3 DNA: TGTGCCATCAGTGAAAGGGCAGGGGCTGACCCTGAAGCTTTCTTT. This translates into CAISERAGADPEAFF.

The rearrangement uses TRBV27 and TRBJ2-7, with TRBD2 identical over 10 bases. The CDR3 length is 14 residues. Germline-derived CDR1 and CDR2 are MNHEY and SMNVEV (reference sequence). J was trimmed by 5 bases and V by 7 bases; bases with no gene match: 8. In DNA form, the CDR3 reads TGTGCCAGCAAGCTAGCGGGAGCTTCCCACGAGCAGTACTTC. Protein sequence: CASKLAGASHEQYF.

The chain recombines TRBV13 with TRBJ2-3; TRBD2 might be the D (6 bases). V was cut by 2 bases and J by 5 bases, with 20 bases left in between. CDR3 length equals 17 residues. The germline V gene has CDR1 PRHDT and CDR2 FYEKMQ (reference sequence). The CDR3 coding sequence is TGTGCCAGCAGCTTAAGTTCCAGCGGGCCCCACGGAGATACGCAGTATTTT. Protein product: CASSLSSSGPHGDTQYF.

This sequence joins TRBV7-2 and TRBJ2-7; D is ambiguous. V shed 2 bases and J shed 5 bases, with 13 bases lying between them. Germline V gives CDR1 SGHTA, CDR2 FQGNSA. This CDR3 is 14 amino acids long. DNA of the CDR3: TGTGCCAGCAGCTTAAGGTTGGAGACCCACGAGCAGTACTTC. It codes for CASSLRLETHEQYF. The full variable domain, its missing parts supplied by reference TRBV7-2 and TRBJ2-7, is GAGVSQSPSNKVTEKGKDVELRCDPISGHTALYWYRQSLGQGLEFLIYFQGNSAPDKSGLPSDRFSAERTGGSVSTLTIQRTQQEDSAVYLCASSLRLETHEQYFGPGTRLTVT.

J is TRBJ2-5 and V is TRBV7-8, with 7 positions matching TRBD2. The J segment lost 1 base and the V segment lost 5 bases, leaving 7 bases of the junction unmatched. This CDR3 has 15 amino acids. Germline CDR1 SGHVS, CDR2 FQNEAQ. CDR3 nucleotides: TGTGCCAGCAGCCCGGGAGGAGAAAGCCAAGAGACCCAGTACTTC. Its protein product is CASSPGGESQETQYF.

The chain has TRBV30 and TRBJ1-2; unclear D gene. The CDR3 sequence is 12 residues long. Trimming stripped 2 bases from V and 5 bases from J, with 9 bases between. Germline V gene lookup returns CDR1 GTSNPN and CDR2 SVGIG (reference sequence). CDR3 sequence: CAWSRQDYGYTF. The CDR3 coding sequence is TGTGCCTGGAGTCGGCAGGATTATGGCTACACCTTC.

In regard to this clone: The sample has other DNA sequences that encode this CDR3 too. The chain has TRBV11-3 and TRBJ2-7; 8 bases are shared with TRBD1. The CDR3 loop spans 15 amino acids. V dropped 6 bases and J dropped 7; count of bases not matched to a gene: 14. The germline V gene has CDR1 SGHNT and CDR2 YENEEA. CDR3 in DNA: TGTGCCAGCAGTTCGACACGAGGACAGGGCGGGGAGCAGTACTTC. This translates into CASSSTRGQGGEQYF.

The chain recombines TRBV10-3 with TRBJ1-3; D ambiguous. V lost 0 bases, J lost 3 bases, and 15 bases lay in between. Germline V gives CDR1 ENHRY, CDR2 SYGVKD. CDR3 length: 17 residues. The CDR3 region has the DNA TGTGCCATCAGTGAGTCGAGAAGGGAGCAAGGTGGAAACACCATATATTTT. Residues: CAISESRREQGGNTIYF.

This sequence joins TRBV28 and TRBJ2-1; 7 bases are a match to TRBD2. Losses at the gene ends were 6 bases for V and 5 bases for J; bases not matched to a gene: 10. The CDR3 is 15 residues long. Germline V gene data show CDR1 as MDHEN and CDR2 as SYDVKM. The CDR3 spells CASRGGGSPNNEQFF. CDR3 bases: TGTGCCAGCAGGGGCGGCGGGAGCCCTAACAATGAGCAGTTCTTC. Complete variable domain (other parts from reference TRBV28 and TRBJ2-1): DVKVTQSSRYLVKRTGEKVFLECVQDMDHENMFWYRQDPGLGLRLIYFSYDVKMKEKGDIPEGYSVSREKKERFSLILESASTNQTSMYLCASRGGGSPNNEQFFGPGTRLTVL.